This T cell receptor (beta chain) was recorded in a study of blood T cell repertoires in COVID-19. Some clones are missing from TCRdb's copy, which holds only in-frame ones; the method was immunoSEQ multiplex PCR. This table holds a few hundred thousand clones, over 80% found once. There are 14 residues in the CDR3. The J segment lost 4 bases and the V segment lost 3 bases, leaving 1 base of the junction unmatched. CDR1 is SGHAT and CDR2 is FQNNGV in the germline V gene. Cohort 3 recovered donors had two negative PCRs, clearance, or symptom resolution. Sequencing was done on a sample of PBMCs or T cells enriched from blood (not recorded which). The chain has TRBV11-2 and TRBJ2-5; 11 nucleotides line up with TRBD2. This receptor was taken from a woman aged 50 to 60 who had recovered from COVID-19. Here the CDR3 reads CASSFTSGGETQYF. CDR3 in DNA: TGTGCCAGCAGCTTTACTAGCGGGGGAGAGACCCAGTACTTC.